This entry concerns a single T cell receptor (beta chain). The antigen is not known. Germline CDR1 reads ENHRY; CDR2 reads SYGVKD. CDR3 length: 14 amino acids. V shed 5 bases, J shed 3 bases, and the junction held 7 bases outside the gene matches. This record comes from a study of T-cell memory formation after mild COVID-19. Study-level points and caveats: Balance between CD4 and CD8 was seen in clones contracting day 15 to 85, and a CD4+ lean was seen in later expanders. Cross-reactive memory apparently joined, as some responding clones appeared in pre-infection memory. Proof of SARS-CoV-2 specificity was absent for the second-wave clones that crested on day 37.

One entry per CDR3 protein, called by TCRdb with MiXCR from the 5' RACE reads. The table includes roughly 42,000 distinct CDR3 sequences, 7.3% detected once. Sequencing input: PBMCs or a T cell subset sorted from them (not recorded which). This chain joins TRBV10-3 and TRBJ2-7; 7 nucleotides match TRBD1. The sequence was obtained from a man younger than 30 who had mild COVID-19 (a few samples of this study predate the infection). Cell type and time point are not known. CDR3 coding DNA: TGTGCCATCAGTCAAGGGGGCGAGGGCTACGAGCAGTACTTC. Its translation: CAISQGGEGYEQYF.